The next 2 T cell receptor beta chains were all read from a single sample in a study of blood T cell repertoires in COVID-19. Measured with immunoSEQ multiplex PCR; TCRdb has only the in-frame clones, and not every one. Of 65,000 to 80,000 clones listed, under 95% were seen once; the top ten hold about 5%. Sequences were obtained from peripheral blood. The receptor set was obtained from a human donor in a cohort sampled during active COVID-19.

V and J are TRBV7-3 and TRBJ2-3; weak D call: TRBD1 (5 bases). In germline, CDR1 is SGHTA, CDR2 FQGTGA. V gave up 6 bases and J gave up 4 bases, with 14 bases separating them. The CDR3 totals 14 residues. CDR3 region: CASSSHKGADTQYF. Here the CDR3 DNA reads TGTGCCAGCAGTAGCCACAAAGGGGCAGATACGCAGTATTTT.

A note on this clone: The sample carries other DNA sequences with the same CDR3. The V call is TRBV5-1, the J call TRBJ2-2; TRBD2 agrees at 8 bases. The J segment lost 2 bases and the V segment lost 0 bases, leaving 3 bases of the junction unmatched. The CDR3 consists of 16 residues. The germline V gene has CDR1 SGHRS and CDR2 YFSETQ. The CDR3 loop reads CASSLGSGGNTGELFF. The CDR3 DNA is TGCGCCAGCAGCTTGGGAAGCGGGGGAAACACCGGGGAGCTGTTTTTT.